This entry lists 5 T cell receptor beta chains sequenced from one sample in a study of early T cells in non-severe SARS-CoV-2 infection. One entry per CDR3 protein results from TCRdb running MiXCR on the 5' RACE reads. The top ten hold 21% of the sample, which has 40,000 to 50,000 distinct CDR3 sequences, under 14% seen once. The source material was whole blood. Receptors were obtained from an adult who was a healthcare worker with PCR-confirmed SARS-CoV-2 infection or an uninfected control (not recorded which).

The DNA of the CDR3 is TGTGCCAGTAGGGTCAGCAACTCCTACGAGCAGTACTTC. This codes for CASRVSNSYEQYF. The chain recombines TRBV19 with TRBJ2-7; D gene ambiguous. V lost 6 bases to trimming and J lost 0 bases, with 9 bases between them. Per germline, CDR1 LNHDA and CDR2 SQIVND (reference sequence). The CDR3 is 13 residues long.

The chain links TRBV7-6 to TRBJ2-1; 8 nucleotides agree with TRBD2. Germline trimming cut 3 bases from V and 3 bases from J; bases unmatched to any gene: 7. The CDR3 runs 16 residues. Germline V gene lookup returns CDR1 SGHVS and CDR2 FNYEAQ. In DNA form, the CDR3 reads TGTGCCAGCAGCTTGGGTCTAGCGGGCTTCTACAATGAGCAGTTCTTC. It encodes CASSLGLAGFYNEQFF.

This clonotype has at least ten counts. V and J are TRBV7-9 and TRBJ1-2; 11 bases line up with TRBD1. This CDR3 comprises 15 residues. Germline trimming cut 6 bases from V and 1 base from J; bases unmatched to any gene: 4. Germline CDR1 and CDR2: SEHNR and FQNEAQ (reference sequence). The CDR3 DNA follows: TGTGCCAGCAGTGGGGACAGGGGGTTTAACTATGGCTACACCTTC. Its translation: CASSGDRGFNYGYTF.

This clonotype was detected many times. The chain uses TRBV20-1 and TRBJ2-1; D gene uncertain. Germline loops: CDR1 DFQATT, CDR2 SNEGSKA (reference sequence). The germline V and J ends were trimmed by 2 bases and 3 bases, with 11 bases remaining between them. The CDR3 has 14 amino acids. CDR3 bases: TGCAGTGCTAGACCTTGGAACGACTACAATGAGCAGTTCTTC. It specifies CSARPWNDYNEQFF.

This clonotype was seen many times. This chain connects TRBV28 to TRBJ1-1; TRBD1 is a possible D gene (5 bases). Between the trimmed V and J ends, which lost 9 bases and 8 bases, there was a span of 16 bases. Per germline, CDR1 MDHEN and CDR2 SYDVKM. The CDR3 contains 12 residues. The CDR3 DNA is TGTGCCAGTTTCAGGGTGGGCTTGGAAGCTTTCTTT. This codes for CASFRVGLEAFF. The complete variable domain, with remaining parts taken from reference TRBV28 and TRBJ1-1, reads DVKVTQSSRYLVKRTGEKVFLECVQDMDHENMFWYRQDPGLGLRLIYFSYDVKMKEKGDIPEGYSVSREKKERFSLILESASTNQTSMYLCASFRVGLEAFFGQGTRLTVV.